This section outlines one T cell receptor beta chain sequence together with its context. What it binds is not known. Assay: immunoSEQ multiplex PCR; the TCRdb copy retains only in-frame clones and omits some. The table includes about 260,000 clones, approximately 95% detected once. CDR3 size: 15 residues. The germline CDR1 and CDR2 sequences are LGHDT and YNNKEL (reference sequence). Trimming removed 2 bases from V and 5 bases from J, with 16 bases in between. The data were taken from a study of T cell responses to AZD1222 COVID-19 vaccine. Study-level findings and limits: Just six AZD1222 recipients tested seropositive at baseline. Samples come after the peak T cell response, not at day 14. The span of vaccine-associated CD4 TCRs extended across spike, with dominance at 160-218 and 743-854.

The sequencing used peripheral blood, collected on day 0 of AZD1222 vaccination. This sequence was found in an adult in good health. The chain is built from TRBV3-1 (or the pseudogene TRBV3-2) and TRBJ2-7; weak D call: TRBD1 (7 bases). The CDR3 loop reads CASSQMTGRRNEQYF. CDR3 DNA: TGTGCCAGCAGCCAAATGACAGGGAGGAGGAACGAGCAGTACTTC.